Below are 10 T cell receptor beta chains sequenced from a single sample in a study of regulatory T cells in long-lasting Graves disease. Time point specified: persistent/refractory GD, antithyroid drugs over 5 years with positive TRAb. The TCR library was made from RNA extracted from PBMCs. TCR beta libraries were built with iRepertoire HTBI primers and Arm-PCR of CDR3 regions. A single record per CDR3 protein comes from TCRdb applying MiXCR to the multiplex PCR reads. The sample records approximately 690,000 distinct CDR3 sequences, approximately 31% being singletons. The specimen comprised peripheral blood mononuclear cells (PBMCs), sampled when the disease was refractory, from a patient treated with antithyroid drugs. The receptors derive from a female donor with Graves disease.

The V gene is TRBV27, the J gene TRBJ1-5; D might be TRBD1 (6 bases). CDR1 and CDR2 from the germline V gene are MNHEY and SMNVEV (reference sequence). Trimming pared 5 bases from V and 1 base from J, leaving 9 bases between. This CDR3 is built from 14 residues. The CDR3 region is CASSDRSSNQPQHF. The CDR3 DNA is TGTGCCAGCAGTGACAGGTCCAGCAATCAGCCCCAGCATTTT.

This clonotype was detected many times. The chain has TRBV7-9 and TRBJ1-1; no definite D call. Trimming shortened V by 3 bases and J by 6 bases, and 14 bases separated the two germline ends. The CDR3 sequence is 14 residues long. CDR1 and CDR2 from the germline V gene are SEHNR and FQNEAQ (reference sequence). The CDR3 protein is CASSFTAAGAEAFF. The CDR3 DNA reads as TGTGCCAGCAGCTTTACGGCTGCGGGAGCTGAAGCTTTCTTT.

This clonotype has only a few counts. The junction departs from germline at one end; a sequencing error may be responsible. V usage is TRBV5-1 and J usage is TRBJ1-1; possibly TRBD1 for D (5 bases). The CDR3 spans 15 residues. CDR1 and CDR2 (germline): SGHRS, YFSETQ. This CDR3 reads CASSLGRRLNTEAFF. The CDR3 DNA reads as TGTGCCAGCAGCTTGGGACGGCGGTTGAACACTGAAGCTTTCTTT.

V and J are TRBV28 and TRBJ2-5; possible D gene TRBD1, 5 bases. Trimming left V 4 bases short and J 2 bases short, with 8 bases between. Germline loops: CDR1 MDHEN, CDR2 SYDVKM. This CDR3 comprises 13 residues. The CDR3 sequence: CASSWYRQETQYF. The CDR3 DNA reads as TGTGCCAGCAGTTGGTACAGGCAAGAGACCCAGTACTTC.

This chain joins TRBV4-2 and TRBJ2-1; a weak D match, TRBD2 (6 bases). Trimming took 4 bases from V and 2 from J, leaving 12 bases between them. Germline CDR1 reads LGHNA; CDR2 reads YNFKEQ. This CDR3 is built from 15 residues. The CDR3 protein is CASSPVTGAYNEQFF. The CDR3 DNA follows: TGTGCCAGCAGCCCGGTGACGGGGGCCTACAATGAGCAGTTCTTC.

This clonotype was observed a few times. J is TRBJ2-7 and V is TRBV5-4; D is perhaps TRBD2 (5 bases). V lost 3 bases and J 0 bases, leaving 13 bases between the germline ends. The CDR3 covers 15 residues. CDR1 is SGHNT, CDR2 YYREEE, per germline (reference sequence). The chain's CDR3 is CASSSPGAVSYEQYF. Written as DNA, the CDR3 is TGTGCCAGCAGCTCCCCTGGAGCGGTCTCCTACGAGCAGTACTTC.

This chain joins TRBV5-5 and TRBJ2-2; D is unresolved. Germline lookup yields CDR1 SGHKS and CDR2 YYEKEE (reference sequence). V lost 1 base and J 3 bases, leaving 4 bases between the germline ends. This CDR3 has 13 amino acids. In nucleotides, the CDR3 is TGTGCCAGCAGCTTGCTGGACACCGGGGAGCTGTTTTTT. Its protein product is CASSLLDTGELFF. Full variable domain (remainder filled in from reference TRBV5-5 and TRBJ2-2): DAGVTQSPTHLIKTRGQQVTLRCSPISGHKSVSWYQQVLGQGPQFIFQYYEKEERGRGNFPDRFSARQFPNYSSELNVNALLLGDSALYLCASSLLDTGELFFGEGSRLTVL.

This chain uses TRBV9 with TRBJ1-5, with D possibly matching TRBD1 (5 bases). Looked up from germline, CDR1 is SGDLS and CDR2 is YYNGEE. The CDR3 covers 15 residues. Deletions cut 4 bases from V and 5 bases from J, with 16 bases between. As DNA, the CDR3 is TGTGCCAGCAGCACTTTACAGGAACTACATCAGCCCCAGCATTTT. Its translation: CASSTLQELHQPQHF.

A note on this clonotype: A read error may be the cause here, since a much bigger clone is one base away. This chain connects TRBV30 to TRBJ1-1, with D maybe TRBD1 (5 bases). This CDR3 contains 14 residues. CDR1 GTSNPN and CDR2 SVGIG come from the germline V gene (reference sequence). The chain's CDR3 is CAWSVHGVDTKAFF. The CDR3 DNA reads as TGTGCCTGGAGTGTACACGGGGTGGACACTAAAGCTTTCTTT.

This clonotype was counted only a few times. The chain links TRBV20-1 to TRBJ1-4; D is undetermined. Trimming removed 3 bases from V and 5 bases from J, with 13 bases in between. The germline gives CDR1 DFQATT, CDR2 SNEGSKA (reference sequence). The CDR3 is made up of 14 amino acids. CDR3 sequence (DNA): TGCAGTGCTAGGGCCGAAGGAACCAATGAAAAACTGTTTTTT. Translating gives CSARAEGTNEKLFF.